These T cell receptor beta chains were read from a single sample in a study of shared clonotypes between healthy human individuals. TCRdb's table, derived via immunoSEQ multiplex PCR, lists solely in-frame clones and lacks some. Among about a million clones, 60% to 80% were seen once, and the ten largest hold nearly 1.5%. The sample consisted of memory CD4+ T cells sorted from blood. These receptors came from a man between 18 and 35 years old in good health. The CDR3 runs from the conserved cysteine through the conserved F or W. A D gene is named only where the DNA matches it firmly. Rows may omit the clone size; those that give it use once, few, many or a size class.

cdr3_aa: CASSRQLQGTDTQYF
cdr3_nt: TGTGCCAGCAGCCGACAGTTACAGGGAACAGATACGCAGTATTTT
d_call: -
v_call: TRBV11-2
clone_size: -
j_call: TRBJ2-3

cdr3_aa: CASSAGQPVETQYF
cdr3_nt: TGTGCCAGCAGTGCGGGACAGCCTGTGGAGACCCAGTACTTC
d_call: TRBD1
v_call: TRBV2
clone_size: few
j_call: TRBJ2-5

cdr3_aa: CASSPRDRDRYYEQYF
cdr3_nt: TGTGCCAGCAGCCCCCGGGACAGGGACCGGTACTACGAGCAGTACTTC
d_call: TRBD1
v_call: TRBV9
clone_size: -
j_call: TRBJ2-7

cdr3_aa: CASSLGGPYNEQFF
cdr3_nt: TGTGCCAGCAGCTTGGGGGGGCCCTACAATGAGCAGTTCTTC
d_call: -
v_call: TRBV5-4
clone_size: -
j_call: TRBJ2-1

cdr3_aa: CASSLGRQGVGSTDTQYF
cdr3_nt: TGCGCCAGCAGCTTGGGCCGACAGGGAGTTGGGAGCACAGATACGCAGTATTTT
d_call: TRBD1
v_call: TRBV5-1
clone_size: -
j_call: TRBJ2-3

cdr3_aa: CASSLDPTSNEKLFF
cdr3_nt: TGTGCCAGCAGCTTAGACCCGACCTCTAATGAAAAACTGTTTTTT
d_call: -
v_call: TRBV11-2
clone_size: -
j_call: TRBJ1-4

cdr3_aa: CASSSGTGNEKLFF
cdr3_nt: TGTGCCAGCAGCAGTGGGACAGGGAATGAAAAACTGTTTTTT
d_call: TRBD1
v_call: TRBV28
clone_size: -
j_call: TRBJ1-4

cdr3_aa: CASSPGLAGFTDTQYF
cdr3_nt: TGTGCCAGCTCACCGGGACTAGCGGGGTTCACAGATACGCAGTATTTT
d_call: TRBD2
v_call: TRBV18
clone_size: -
j_call: TRBJ2-3

cdr3_aa: CASTSLDTQYF
cdr3_nt: TGTGCCAGCACCTCCCTGGATACGCAGTATTTT
d_call: -
v_call: TRBV21-1
clone_size: once
j_call: TRBJ2-3

cdr3_aa: CASSQEKGETQYF
cdr3_nt: TGCGCCAGCAGCCAAGAGAAGGGAGAGACCCAGTACTTC
d_call: -
v_call: TRBV4-1
clone_size: -
j_call: TRBJ2-5

cdr3_aa: CASSSASGTQHF
cdr3_nt: TGTGCCAGCAGCTCGGCCTCCGGGACCCAGCATTTT
d_call: -
v_call: TRBV7-9
clone_size: once
j_call: TRBJ1-5

cdr3_aa: CASSYSSGGNYGYTF
cdr3_nt: TGTGCCAGCAGTTACTCGTCTGGCGGAAACTATGGCTACACCTTC
d_call: -
v_call: TRBV6-5
clone_size: -
j_call: TRBJ1-2

cdr3_aa: CASSQENAVYDEQFF
cdr3_nt: TGCGCCAGCAGCCAAGAAAACGCGGTGTATGATGAGCAGTTCTTC
d_call: -
v_call: TRBV4-3
clone_size: -
j_call: TRBJ2-1

cdr3_aa: CASSVVAGVSPLHF
cdr3_nt: TGTGCCAGCAGCGTAGTGGCAGGGGTTTCACCCCTCCACTTT
d_call: -
v_call: TRBV9
clone_size: -
j_call: TRBJ1-6

cdr3_aa: CASSQETYEQFF
cdr3_nt: TGTGCCAGCAGCCAAGAGACTTATGAGCAGTTCTTC
d_call: -
v_call: TRBV14
clone_size: -
j_call: TRBJ2-1

cdr3_aa: CAISGQGGGYTF
cdr3_nt: TGTGCCATCAGTGGACAAGGCGGGGGCTACACCTTC
d_call: -
v_call: TRBV10-3
clone_size: -
j_call: TRBJ1-2

cdr3_aa: CASSAMTGAGGELFF
cdr3_nt: TGTGCCAGCAGCGCCATGACCGGGGCGGGCGGGGAGCTGTTTTTT
d_call: -
v_call: TRBV9
clone_size: -
j_call: TRBJ2-2

cdr3_aa: CASSLQGGTEQFF
cdr3_nt: TGTGCCAGCAGCCTCCAAGGGGGGACTGAGCAGTTCTTC
d_call: -
v_call: TRBV7-6
clone_size: -
j_call: TRBJ2-1

cdr3_aa: CASSEGTGGNQPQHF
cdr3_nt: TGTGCCAGCAGTGAGGGGACAGGGGGCAATCAGCCCCAGCATTTT
d_call: TRBD1
v_call: TRBV2
clone_size: -
j_call: TRBJ1-5

cdr3_aa: CASSLDLSGNTIYF
cdr3_nt: TGTGCCAGCAGCCTGGACCTCTCTGGAAACACCATATATTTT
d_call: -
v_call: TRBV5-4
clone_size: -
j_call: TRBJ1-3

cdr3_aa: CASRIHEGSNQPQHF
cdr3_nt: TGTGCCAGCAGAATACACGAGGGGAGCAATCAGCCCCAGCATTTT
d_call: -
v_call: TRBV6-5
clone_size: -
j_call: TRBJ1-5

cdr3_aa: CASRSGGTTNEKLFF
cdr3_nt: TGTGCCAGCAGATCAGGGGGCACAACTAATGAAAAACTGTTTTTT
d_call: TRBD1
v_call: TRBV2
clone_size: -
j_call: TRBJ1-4

cdr3_aa: CAARGFRPIRGTF
cdr3_nt: TGTGCCGCCAGGGGTTTTCGTCCCATAAGGGGGACCTTC
d_call: -
v_call: TRBV21-1
clone_size: -
j_call: TRBJ1-2

cdr3_aa: CASTDSTSYTF
cdr3_nt: TGCGCCAGCACGGACAGCACAAGCTACACCTTC
d_call: -
v_call: TRBV10-2
clone_size: few
j_call: TRBJ1-2

cdr3_aa: CASSSTGTNRNIQYF
cdr3_nt: TGTGCCAGCAGCTCCACCGGGACTAACAGAAACATTCAGTACTTC
d_call: TRBD2
v_call: TRBV7-9
clone_size: -
j_call: TRBJ2-4

cdr3_aa: CASSWIGASGRGTDTQYF
cdr3_nt: TGTGCCAGCAGCTGGATAGGCGCTAGCGGGAGGGGCACAGATACGCAGTATTTT
d_call: TRBD2
v_call: TRBV5-4
clone_size: -
j_call: TRBJ2-3

cdr3_aa: CASSPKTGLGPNEQFF
cdr3_nt: TGTGCCAGCAGCCCAAAAACGGGACTCGGGCCCAATGAGCAGTTCTTC
d_call: -
v_call: TRBV9
clone_size: -
j_call: TRBJ2-1

cdr3_aa: CASSAQGTNNSPLHF
cdr3_nt: TGTGCCAGCAGCGCTCAAGGGACAAATAATTCACCCCTCCACTTT
d_call: -
v_call: TRBV9
clone_size: few
j_call: TRBJ1-6

cdr3_aa: CASSPAGGQHNEQFF
cdr3_nt: TGCGCCAGCAGCCCAGCGGGGGGGCAGCACAATGAGCAGTTCTTC
d_call: TRBD2
v_call: TRBV4-1
clone_size: many
j_call: TRBJ2-1

cdr3_aa: CASSVEGQDYNEQFF
cdr3_nt: TGTGCCAGCAGCGTAGAGGGACAGGACTACAATGAGCAGTTCTTC
d_call: TRBD1
v_call: TRBV9
clone_size: -
j_call: TRBJ2-1

cdr3_aa: CASSPGGTIYEQYF
cdr3_nt: TGCGCCAGCAGCCCGGGGGGGACCATCTACGAGCAGTACTTC
d_call: TRBD2
v_call: TRBV5-1
clone_size: -
j_call: TRBJ2-7

cdr3_aa: CASGPRGRTEAFF
cdr3_nt: TGTGCCAGCGGACCCAGGGGGAGAACTGAAGCTTTCTTT
d_call: TRBD1
v_call: TRBV6-5
clone_size: -
j_call: TRBJ1-1

cdr3_aa: CASSPRTYTEAFF
cdr3_nt: TGTGCCAGCAGTCCGAGGACTTACACTGAAGCTTTCTTT
d_call: -
v_call: TRBV28
clone_size: -
j_call: TRBJ1-1

cdr3_aa: CASSIGSTSYEQYF
cdr3_nt: TGTGCCAGTAGTATTGGGAGTACGTCCTACGAGCAGTACTTC
d_call: -
v_call: TRBV19
clone_size: -
j_call: TRBJ2-7

cdr3_aa: CASSLEASSSYEQYF
cdr3_nt: TGCGCCAGCAGCTTGGAAGCATCAAGCAGCTACGAGCAGTACTTC
d_call: -
v_call: TRBV5-1
clone_size: -
j_call: TRBJ2-7

cdr3_aa: CASKGRAWDTQYF
cdr3_nt: TGTGCCAGTAAAGGGAGGGCCTGGGATACGCAGTATTTT
d_call: TRBD2
v_call: TRBV19
clone_size: -
j_call: TRBJ2-3

cdr3_aa: CASSNSGGHTGELFF
cdr3_nt: TGTGCCAGCAGCAACTCAGGGGGCCACACCGGGGAGCTGTTTTTT
d_call: TRBD1
v_call: TRBV7-2
clone_size: few
j_call: TRBJ2-2

cdr3_aa: CASSTGTGANTQYF
cdr3_nt: TGTGCCAGCAGCACCGGGACAGGGGCGAATACGCAGTATTTT
d_call: TRBD1
v_call: TRBV7-9
clone_size: -
j_call: TRBJ2-3

cdr3_aa: CASSYEYLAFADTQYF
cdr3_nt: TGTGCCAGCAGCTACGAATATCTAGCGTTTGCAGATACGCAGTATTTT
d_call: -
v_call: TRBV5-6
clone_size: -
j_call: TRBJ2-3

cdr3_aa: CASSEESGGADTQYF
cdr3_nt: TGTGCCAGCAGTGAAGAAAGCGGGGGGGCGGATACGCAGTATTTT
d_call: TRBD2
v_call: TRBV6-4
clone_size: -
j_call: TRBJ2-3

cdr3_aa: CASSTGTVRGETQYF
cdr3_nt: TGTGCCAGCAGTACTGGGACAGTGAGGGGAGAGACCCAGTACTTC
d_call: TRBD1
v_call: TRBV6-5
clone_size: -
j_call: TRBJ2-5

cdr3_aa: CASSGARGTYEQYF
cdr3_nt: TGTGCCAGTAGTGGGGCGCGGGGTACCTACGAGCAGTACTTC
d_call: -
v_call: TRBV19
clone_size: -
j_call: TRBJ2-7

cdr3_aa: CASSLVSYNSPLHF
cdr3_nt: TGCGCCAGCAGCTTGGTCTCCTATAATTCACCCCTCCACTTT
d_call: -
v_call: TRBV5-1
clone_size: -
j_call: TRBJ1-6

cdr3_aa: CAWSLADNQPQHF
cdr3_nt: TGTGCCTGGAGTCTCGCTGATAATCAGCCCCAGCATTTT
d_call: -
v_call: TRBV30
clone_size: few
j_call: TRBJ1-5

cdr3_aa: CAWSPLPYEQYF
cdr3_nt: TGTGCCTGGAGTCCCTTGCCTTACGAGCAGTACTTC
d_call: -
v_call: TRBV30
clone_size: -
j_call: TRBJ2-7

cdr3_aa: CASRPGTANEKLFF
cdr3_nt: TGTGCCAGCAGACCCGGGACCGCTAATGAAAAACTGTTTTTT
d_call: -
v_call: TRBV7-2
clone_size: -
j_call: TRBJ1-4

cdr3_aa: CASSLYGSYNEQFF
cdr3_nt: TGTGCCAGCAGTTTATATGGCTCCTACAATGAGCAGTTCTTC
d_call: -
v_call: TRBV28
clone_size: -
j_call: TRBJ2-1

cdr3_aa: CASSLMEYTEAFF
cdr3_nt: TGTGCCAGCTCACTAATGGAGTACACTGAAGCTTTCTTT
d_call: -
v_call: TRBV18
clone_size: -
j_call: TRBJ1-1

cdr3_aa: CASSGTSTLSTDTQYF
cdr3_nt: TGTGCCAGCAGTGGGACGTCCACCCTTAGCACAGATACGCAGTATTTT
d_call: -
v_call: TRBV6-1
clone_size: -
j_call: TRBJ2-3

cdr3_aa: CASSQGGNSNSPLHF
cdr3_nt: TGCGCCAGCAGCCAAGGGGGAAATTCGAATTCACCCCTCCACTTT
d_call: -
v_call: TRBV4-1
clone_size: -
j_call: TRBJ1-6

cdr3_aa: CASSRGGAQETQYF
cdr3_nt: TGTGCCAGCAGTCGAGGCGGGGCACAAGAGACCCAGTACTTC
d_call: -
v_call: TRBV5-4
clone_size: -
j_call: TRBJ2-5

cdr3_aa: CASSSAGTEETQYF
cdr3_nt: TGCGCCAGCAGCTCGGCCGGGACAGAAGAGACCCAGTACTTC
d_call: TRBD1
v_call: TRBV5-1
clone_size: -
j_call: TRBJ2-5

cdr3_aa: CASSLVAGSSYEQYF
cdr3_nt: TGTGCCAGCAGCCTGGTTGCGGGAAGCTCCTACGAGCAGTACTTC
d_call: -
v_call: TRBV5-4
clone_size: -
j_call: TRBJ2-7

cdr3_aa: CARSLFPGWHEAFF
cdr3_nt: TGTGCCAGAAGCTTATTCCCAGGGTGGCATGAAGCTTTCTTT
d_call: -
v_call: TRBV5-3
clone_size: -
j_call: TRBJ1-1

cdr3_aa: CASSATSGTYEQYF
cdr3_nt: TGTGCCAGCAGCGCGACTAGCGGGACCTACGAGCAGTACTTC
d_call: TRBD2
v_call: TRBV7-2
clone_size: -
j_call: TRBJ2-7

cdr3_aa: CASSPRTSGGTDTQYF
cdr3_nt: TGTGCCAGCAGCCCCCGGACTAGCGGGGGCACAGATACGCAGTATTTT
d_call: TRBD2
v_call: TRBV7-8
clone_size: -
j_call: TRBJ2-3

cdr3_aa: CASSPRGGGPYEQYF
cdr3_nt: TGTGCCAGCAGCCCCCGTGGGGGCGGACCCTACGAGCAGTACTTC
d_call: -
v_call: TRBV11-2
clone_size: once
j_call: TRBJ2-7

cdr3_aa: CASSLGRQGANEKLFF
cdr3_nt: TGTGCCAGCAGCTTGGGACGACAGGGGGCTAATGAAAAACTGTTTTTT
d_call: TRBD1
v_call: TRBV11-2
clone_size: -
j_call: TRBJ1-4

cdr3_aa: CASTEQGYEQYF
cdr3_nt: TGTGCCAGCACGGAACAGGGCTACGAGCAGTACTTC
d_call: -
v_call: TRBV2
clone_size: -
j_call: TRBJ2-7

cdr3_aa: CASSLARSTDTQYF
cdr3_nt: TGCGCCAGCAGCTTGGCTAGAAGCACAGATACGCAGTATTTT
d_call: -
v_call: TRBV5-1
clone_size: -
j_call: TRBJ2-3